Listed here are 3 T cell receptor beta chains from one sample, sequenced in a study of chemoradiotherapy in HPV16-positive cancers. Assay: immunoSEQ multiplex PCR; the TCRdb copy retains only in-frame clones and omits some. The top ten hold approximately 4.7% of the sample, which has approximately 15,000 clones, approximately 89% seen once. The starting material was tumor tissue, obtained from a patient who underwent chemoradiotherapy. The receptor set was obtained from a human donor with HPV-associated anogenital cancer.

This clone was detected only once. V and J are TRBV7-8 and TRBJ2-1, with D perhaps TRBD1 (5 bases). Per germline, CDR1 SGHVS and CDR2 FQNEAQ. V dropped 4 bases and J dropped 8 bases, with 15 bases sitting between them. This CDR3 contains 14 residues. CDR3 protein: CASSSGLVIDEQFF. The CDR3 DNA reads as TGTGCCAGCAGCTCAGGGCTAGTCATAGATGAGCAGTTCTTC.

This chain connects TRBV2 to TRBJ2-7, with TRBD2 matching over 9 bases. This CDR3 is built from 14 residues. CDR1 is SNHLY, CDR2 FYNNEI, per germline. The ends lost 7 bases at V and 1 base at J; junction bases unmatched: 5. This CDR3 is CASTTSGGSYEQYF. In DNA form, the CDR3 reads TGTGCCAGCACGACTAGCGGAGGATCCTACGAGCAGTACTTC.

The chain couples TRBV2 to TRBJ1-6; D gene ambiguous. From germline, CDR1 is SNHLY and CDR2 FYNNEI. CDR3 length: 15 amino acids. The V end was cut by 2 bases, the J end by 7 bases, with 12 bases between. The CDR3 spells CASSEIRAGNSPLHF. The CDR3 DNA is TGTGCCAGCAGTGAAATTCGGGCGGGCAATTCACCCCTCCACTTT.